Listed below are T cell receptor beta chains from one sample, sequenced in a study of regulatory T cells in long-lasting Graves disease. TCRdb ran MiXCR on the multiplex PCR reads and lists one entry per CDR3 protein. The sample consists of 580,000 or so distinct CDR3 sequences, more than 15% of them appearing once. These data also featured in a second study, about T cells in Graves' hyperthyroidism and ophthalmopathy.

The specimen was peripheral blood mononuclear cells (PBMCs), collected at new diagnosis, from a patient treated with antithyroid drugs. Receptors originate from a man aged 18 to 35 with Graves disease. CDR3s include the opening cysteine and the closing phenylalanine or tryptophan. The D gene is left open where the match is weak. Part of the rows lack a size; the others show once, few, many or a class for expanded clones.

d_gene,v_gene,abundance,j_gene,CDR3aa,CDR3nt
-,TRBV2,many,TRBJ1-2,CASTGSDFHGYTF,TGTGCCAGCACGGGTTCGGATTTCCATGGCTACACCTTC
TRBD1,TRBV3-1,-,TRBJ1-2,CVSRGGDYGYTF,TGTGTCAGCAGGGGGGGGGACTATGGCTACACCTTC
-,TRBV5-1,-,TRBJ2-7,CASRPGGDYEQYF,TGCGCCAGCAGGCCCGGGGGAGATTACGAGCAGTACTTC
TRBD1,TRBV10-3,many,TRBJ1-2,CAISPRDRGYGYTF,TGTGCCATCAGTCCCCGGGACAGGGGCTATGGCTACACCTTC
-,TRBV3-1,many,TRBJ2-6,CASSQVSGAGANVLTF,TGTGCCAGCAGCCAAGTATCAGGGGCTGGGGCCAACGTCCTGACTTTC
TRBD2,TRBV11-2,many,TRBJ2-1,CASSRTSGSSYNEQFF,TGTGCCAGCAGCCGGACTAGCGGGAGCTCCTACAATGAGCAGTTCTTC
TRBD1,TRBV5-1,many,TRBJ2-2,CASSLTGGDTGELFF,TGCGCCAGCAGCTTGACAGGGGGCGACACCGGGGAGCTGTTTTTT
-,TRBV5-1,many,TRBJ2-1,CASSSTVLLGNEQFF,TGCGCCAGCAGCTCGACAGTCCTCCTGGGCAATGAGCAGTTCTTC
TRBD2,TRBV30,few,TRBJ2-7,CAWTLGRGRFEQYF,TGTGCCTGGACCCTAGGGAGGGGTCGTTTCGAGCAGTACTTC
-,TRBV7-9,few,TRBJ2-5,CTSSLERTTQETQYF,TGTACCAGCAGCTTAGAGAGGACTACCCAAGAGACCCAGTACTTC
TRBD1,TRBV10-2,few,TRBJ2-1,CATRDSYNEQFF,TGCGCCACTCGGGACAGTTACAATGAGCAGTTCTTC
-,TRBV12-3/TRBV12-4,-,TRBJ1-2,CASGPGPGIYGYTF,TGTGCCAGCGGTCCGGGACCAGGAATCTATGGCTACACCTTC
TRBD2,TRBV6-2/TRBV6-3,many,TRBJ2-7,CASSGTSGEQYF,TGTGCCAGCAGCGGGACTAGCGGCGAGCAGTACTTC
TRBD2,TRBV28,few,TRBJ2-1,CASSPSGRLYNEQFF,TGTGCCAGCAGCCCTAGCGGGAGACTTTACAATGAGCAGTTCTTC
TRBD2,TRBV7-8,many,TRBJ2-7,CATRAGGGSGNEQYF,TGTGCCACCCGGGCCGGGGGAGGAAGCGGGAACGAGCAGTACTTC
TRBD1,TRBV10-3,-,TRBJ2-2,CAIRGQLNTGELFF,TGTGCCATCAGGGGACAGTTAAACACCGGGGAGCTGTTTTTT
-,TRBV7-3,-,TRBJ2-2,CASSLMGVSTGELFF,TGTGCCAGCAGCTTAATGGGAGTGAGCACCGGGGAGCTGTTTTTT
-,TRBV7-8,many,TRBJ2-5,CASSQHGRGETQYF,TGTGCCAGCAGCCAGCACGGGAGAGGGGAGACCCAGTACTTC
TRBD2,TRBV11-3,few,TRBJ2-1,CASSFTGLGNEQFF,TGTGCCAGCAGCTTTACGGGACTAGGTAATGAGCAGTTCTTC
-,TRBV28,many,TRBJ2-5,CASRTGGTQYF,TGTGCCAGCCGGACCGGAGGGACCCAGTACTTC
-,TRBV7-9,-,TRBJ1-1,CASSLQVVGAEAFF,TGTGCCAGCAGCCTACAGGTAGTTGGCGCTGAAGCTTTCTTT
TRBD2,TRBV20-1,many,TRBJ2-5,CSARDPLAGGETQYF,TGCAGTGCTAGAGATCCCCTAGCGGGAGGGGAGACCCAGTACTTC
-,TRBV13,few,TRBJ2-7,CASSPGSAACEQYF,TGTGCCAGCAGCCCCGGTAGCGCCGCCTGCGAGCAGTACTTC
-,TRBV27,many,TRBJ2-2,CASSSLLGSGELFF,TGTGCCAGCAGTTCCTTATTAGGGTCCGGGGAGCTGTTTTTT
TRBD1,TRBV15,once,TRBJ1-5,CATSRGTGDNQPQHF,TGTGCCACCAGCAGAGGGACAGGTGACAATCAGCCCCAGCATTTT
-,TRBV10-3,-,TRBJ1-1,CAISWPGQTNTEAFF,TGTGCCATCAGCTGGCCCGGGCAGACAAACACTGAAGCTTTCTTT
-,TRBV24-1,few,TRBJ2-7,CATSDPPGHEQYF,TGTGCCACCAGTGATCCGCCAGGGCACGAGCAGTACTTC
-,TRBV5-4,-,TRBJ1-3,CASSFSAENTIYF,TGTGCCAGCAGCTTCTCGGCGGAAAACACCATATATTTT
TRBD2,TRBV2,-,TRBJ2-5,CASSDLMKGLAGLDPETQYF,TGTGCCAGCAGTGACCTAATGAAGGGACTAGCGGGACTCGACCCGGAGACCCAGTACTTC
-,TRBV27,-,TRBJ2-7,CASSLFRTPTYEQYF,TGTGCCAGCAGTTTATTTCGCACACCTACCTACGAGCAGTACTTC
TRBD1,TRBV7-9,many,TRBJ2-7,CASSQQGAPIF,TGTGCCAGCAGCCAACAGGGGGCTCCTATCTTC
-,TRBV12-3/TRBV12-4,many,TRBJ2-7,CASSLPRAKNYEQYF,TGTGCCAGCAGTCTACCCCGGGCCAAGAACTACGAGCAGTACTTC
TRBD1,TRBV5-1,-,TRBJ2-5,CASGDRVNQETQYF,TGCGCCAGCGGTGACAGGGTTAACCAAGAGACCCAGTACTTC
-,TRBV7-3,few,TRBJ2-3,CASSEIGAATDTQYF,TGTGCCAGCAGCGAAATCGGGGCAGCCACAGATACGCAGTATTTT
-,TRBV6-1,-,TRBJ1-5,CASRPEGGIDQPQHF,TGTGCCAGCAGACCCGAGGGGGGGATAGATCAGCCCCAGCATTTT
-,TRBV5-1,many,TRBJ2-3,CASSFRSTDTQYF,TGTGCCAGCAGCTTTAGGAGTACAGATACGCAGTATTTT
TRBD1,TRBV7-9,-,TRBJ2-2,CASSMVQGDTGELFF,TGTGCCAGCAGCATGGTACAGGGGGACACCGGGGAGCTGTTTTTT
TRBD2,TRBV11-2,many,TRBJ2-7,CASSISGPSSYEQYF,TGTGCCAGCAGCATTAGCGGGCCTAGCTCCTACGAGCAGTACTTC
TRBD1,TRBV11-3,many,TRBJ1-1,CASSFGDSEAFF,TGTGCCAGCAGCTTCGGGGACAGTGAAGCTTTCTTT
-,TRBV19,-,TRBJ2-2,CASSIERAIGSRELFF,TGTGCCAGTAGTATAGAACGGGCAATCGGATCTAGGGAGCTGTTTTTT
-,TRBV7-3,many,TRBJ2-6,CASSTTSGANVLTF,TGTGCCAGCAGCACGACCTCTGGGGCCAACGTCCTGACTTTC
-,TRBV4-1,-,TRBJ2-7,CASSRQTYEQYF,TGCGCCAGCAGCCGACAGACCTACGAGCAGTACTTC
-,TRBV7-3,few,TRBJ2-5,CASSQPHKYQETQYF,TGTGCCAGCAGCCAACCCCACAAGTACCAAGAGACCCAGTACTTC
TRBD2,TRBV12-3/TRBV12-4,few,TRBJ2-7,CASSQGTSVMSIVDEQYF,TGTGCCAGCAGCCAAGGGACTAGCGTTATGAGTATTGTCGACGAGCAGTACTTC
TRBD1,TRBV28,few,TRBJ1-3,CASSLGVGTGGDGNTIYF,TGTGCCAGCAGTTTAGGAGTCGGGACAGGGGGCGATGGAAACACCATATATTTT
-,TRBV9,few,TRBJ2-7,CASSPGQGLGEQYF,TGTGCCAGCAGCCCAGGACAGGGACTAGGCGAGCAGTACTTC
TRBD1,TRBV20-1,-,TRBJ1-4,CSASLTGGNEKLFF,TGCAGTGCTAGTTTGACAGGGGGGAATGAAAAACTGTTTTTT
TRBD1,TRBV6-1,-,TRBJ2-7,CAGSEYGRGPSYEQYF,TGTGCCGGCAGTGAATATGGCAGGGGGCCATCCTACGAGCAGTACTTC
-,TRBV5-1,many,TRBJ2-1,CASSRSREEQFF,TGCGCCAGCAGCAGGTCTAGGGAGGAGCAGTTCTTC
-,TRBV3-1,many,TRBJ2-1,CASSQDIGREQFF,TGTGCCAGCAGCCAAGATATTGGCCGTGAGCAGTTCTTC
TRBD2,TRBV7-2,few,TRBJ2-7,CASSLPSGGNTGFYEQYF,TGTGCCAGCAGCTTACCCTCGGGGGGTAACACGGGCTTTTACGAGCAGTACTTC
TRBD1,TRBV29-1,-,TRBJ2-7,CSVELGDSSYEQYF,TGCAGCGTTGAATTGGGGGACAGTTCCTACGAGCAGTACTTC